This TCR beta chain was retrieved from a study of CD8 T cells in ankylosing spondylitis. This clonotype has more than one count but fewer than ten. Its matching antigen is unknown. The authors made TCR beta libraries by quantitative 5'-RACE with molecular barcodes. TCRdb reprocessed the 5' RACE reads with MiXCR, giving one entry per CDR3 protein. Among about 100,000 distinct CDR3 sequences listed, more than 20% were seen once. The study's findings and limits: What appeared characteristic of ankylosing spondylitis blood was a TCR beta motif of eight highly homologous variants. There was reportedly significant enrichment of clones that were disease-linked in matched ankylosing spondylitis synovial fluid.

The receptor's source is a male donor with ankylosing spondylitis. Sequenced sample: synovial fluid, either unsorted or a sorted T cell fraction (not recorded which).

The CDR3 spells CASSQDRLGGTSGLLGTQYF. CDR3 coding DNA: TGCGCCAGCAGCCAAGATCGGCTGGGGGGTACTAGCGGACTGCTAGGTACGCAGTATTTT. The chain couples TRBV4-1 to TRBJ2-3, with 8 bases identical to TRBD2. J was trimmed by 8 bases and V by 0 bases; bases with no gene match: 22. Germline V gene data show CDR1 as MGHRA and CDR2 as YSYEKL. This CDR3 spans 20 amino acids.